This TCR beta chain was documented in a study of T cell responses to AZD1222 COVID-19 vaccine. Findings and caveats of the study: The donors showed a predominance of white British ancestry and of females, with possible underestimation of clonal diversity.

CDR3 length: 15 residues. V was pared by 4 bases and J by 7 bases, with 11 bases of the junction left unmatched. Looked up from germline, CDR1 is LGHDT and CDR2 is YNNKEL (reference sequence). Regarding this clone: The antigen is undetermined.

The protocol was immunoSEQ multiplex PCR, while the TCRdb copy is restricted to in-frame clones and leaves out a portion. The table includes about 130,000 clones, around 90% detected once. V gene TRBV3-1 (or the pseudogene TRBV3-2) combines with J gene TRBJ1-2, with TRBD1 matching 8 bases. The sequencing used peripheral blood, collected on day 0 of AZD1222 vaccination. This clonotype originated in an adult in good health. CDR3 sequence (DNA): TGTGCCAGCAGCCCGTCCGGACAGGGAGTCTCTGGCTACACCTTC. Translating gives CASSPSGQGVSGYTF.